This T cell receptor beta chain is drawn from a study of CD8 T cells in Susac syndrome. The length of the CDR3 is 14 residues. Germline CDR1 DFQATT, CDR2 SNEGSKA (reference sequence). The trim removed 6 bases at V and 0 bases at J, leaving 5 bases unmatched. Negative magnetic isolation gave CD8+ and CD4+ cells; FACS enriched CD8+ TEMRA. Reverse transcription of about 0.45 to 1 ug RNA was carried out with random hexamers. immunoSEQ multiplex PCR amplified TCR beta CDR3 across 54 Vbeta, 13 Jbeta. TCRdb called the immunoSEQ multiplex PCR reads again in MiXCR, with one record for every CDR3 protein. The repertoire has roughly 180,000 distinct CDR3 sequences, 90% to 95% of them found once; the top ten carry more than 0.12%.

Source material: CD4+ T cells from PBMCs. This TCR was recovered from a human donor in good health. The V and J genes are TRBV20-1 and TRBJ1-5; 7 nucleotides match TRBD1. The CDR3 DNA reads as TGCAGTGCAACCACAGGGGCTAGCAATCAGCCCCAGCATTTT. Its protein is CSATTGASNQPQHF.